A selection of T cell receptor beta chains follows, all from one sample in a study of blood T cell repertoires in COVID-19. Only in-frame clones appear in the TCRdb table, and some are missing; sequencing was by immunoSEQ multiplex PCR. The sample yields approximately 200,000 clones, approximately 90% seen once. Input material: peripheral blood. Every receptor here comes from a man in his 70s with active or convalescent COVID-19. CDR3s include the opening cysteine and the closing phenylalanine or tryptophan. Each record gives: V gene, clone size, CDR3 protein. Part of the rows lack a size; the others show once, few, many or a class for expanded clones.

>TRBV6-5|-
CASSFVTGGRGELFF
>TRBV7-2|-
CASSLGPGFQETQYF
>TRBV4-3|-
CASSQDHREGGGYTF
>TRBV27|once
CASSLSRHGTDTQYF
>TRBV5-4|once
CASSLDGGRSLYEQYF
>TRBV18|few
CASSPPDGSRGVQYF
>TRBV6-5|-
CASSSGPPGKQYF
>TRBV2|-
CASKDGHYSNQPQHF
>TRBV28|-
CASSSSFLSSYEQYF
>TRBV24-1|-
CATSDGQGVGETQYF
>TRBV27|-
CASSSPRGTSGSRNEQFF
>TRBV5-6|-
CASSSRAASGRDFLGEQYF
>TRBV10-3|-
CAISERGGQKEQYF
>TRBV7-9|-
CASSLGHKNSPLHF